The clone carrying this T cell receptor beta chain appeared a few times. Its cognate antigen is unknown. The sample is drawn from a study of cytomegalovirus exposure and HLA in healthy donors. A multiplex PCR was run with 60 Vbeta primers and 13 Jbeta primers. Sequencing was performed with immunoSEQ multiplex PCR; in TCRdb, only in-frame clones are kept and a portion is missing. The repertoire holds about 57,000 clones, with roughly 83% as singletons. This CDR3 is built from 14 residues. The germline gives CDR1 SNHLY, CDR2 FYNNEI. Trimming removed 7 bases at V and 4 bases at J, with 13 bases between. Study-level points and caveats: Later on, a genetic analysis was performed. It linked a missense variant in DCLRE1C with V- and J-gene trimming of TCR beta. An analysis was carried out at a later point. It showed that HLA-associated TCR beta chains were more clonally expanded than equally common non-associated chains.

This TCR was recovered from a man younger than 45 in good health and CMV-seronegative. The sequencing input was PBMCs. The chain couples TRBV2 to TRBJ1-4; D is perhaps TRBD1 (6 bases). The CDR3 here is CASTWDNINEKLFF. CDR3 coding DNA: TGTGCCAGCACCTGGGACAACATTAATGAAAAACTGTTTTTT. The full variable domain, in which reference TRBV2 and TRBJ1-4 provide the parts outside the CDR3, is EPEVTQTPSHQVTQMGQEVILRCVPISNHLYFYWYRQILGQKVEFLVSFYNNEISEKSEIFDDQFSVERPDGSNFTLKIRSTKLEDSAMYFCASTWDNINEKLFFGSGTQLSVL.